These T cell receptor beta chains were read from a single sample in a study of Graves' ophthalmopathy and Graves' hyperthyroidism. TCRdb redid the calling of the multiplex PCR reads with MiXCR, one entry per CDR3 protein. The table shows around 1.1 million distinct CDR3 sequences, with about 40% occurring only once. Source material: peripheral blood or thyroid tissue (not recorded which). These receptors all stem from an adult man with Graves' hyperthyroidism. Each CDR3 is given with its conserved first and last residue. The order of the fields is J gene, V gene, CDR3 protein.

>TRBJ1-1|TRBV5-5
CASSSGQGYTETFF
>TRBJ1-1|TRBV11-2
CASSLEYGNTEAFF
>TRBJ2-2|TRBV7-2
CASKGPERGELFF
>TRBJ2-6|TRBV5-8
CASSRKTGSGANVLTF
>TRBJ2-7|TRBV10-3
CASRYEPSGIYEQYF
>TRBJ2-7|TRBV29-1
CSGRGKSSYEQYF
>TRBJ2-7|TRBV29-1
CSVEGDRAGGAYGQYF
>TRBJ1-1|TRBV5-1
CASSWEWAEAFF
>TRBJ1-6|TRBV9
CASSVRGGYGNSPLHF
>TRBJ2-7|TRBV2
CASSELGQGRSSSYEQYF
>TRBJ1-5|TRBV7-2
CASSQWSGGSNQPQHF
>TRBJ2-7|TRBV7-9
CASSLRSSWLEQYF
>TRBJ2-2|TRBV28
CASSFSGGRNTGELFF
>TRBJ1-5|TRBV7-2
CASSLYREGNQPQHF
>TRBJ2-7|TRBV6-5
CASTDSMGRSKQYF
>TRBJ2-5|TRBV20-1
CSASWAGGQETQYF
>TRBJ2-6|TRBV19
CASSTPGGRRVSGANVLTF
>TRBJ2-5|TRBV7-8
CASSNRNRGIETQYF
>TRBJ1-4|TRBV7-9
CASSPPATNEKLFF
>TRBJ1-6|TRBV3-1
CASSSDSPLHF
>TRBJ2-7|TRBV7-9
CASSPSSGPYEQYF
>TRBJ2-2|TRBV5-4
CASSPWSLTGELFF
>TRBJ1-1|TRBV20-1
CSARGEGALGEAFF
>TRBJ2-5|TRBV7-8
CASSLELAAQETQYF
>TRBJ1-1|TRBV5-1
CASSLGLGQVNTEAFF
>TRBJ2-7|TRBV6-6
CASSTMTGNEQYF
>TRBJ1-1|TRBV14
CASSQDRRRAFF
>TRBJ2-2|TRBV20-1
CSATTVGVRNTGELFF